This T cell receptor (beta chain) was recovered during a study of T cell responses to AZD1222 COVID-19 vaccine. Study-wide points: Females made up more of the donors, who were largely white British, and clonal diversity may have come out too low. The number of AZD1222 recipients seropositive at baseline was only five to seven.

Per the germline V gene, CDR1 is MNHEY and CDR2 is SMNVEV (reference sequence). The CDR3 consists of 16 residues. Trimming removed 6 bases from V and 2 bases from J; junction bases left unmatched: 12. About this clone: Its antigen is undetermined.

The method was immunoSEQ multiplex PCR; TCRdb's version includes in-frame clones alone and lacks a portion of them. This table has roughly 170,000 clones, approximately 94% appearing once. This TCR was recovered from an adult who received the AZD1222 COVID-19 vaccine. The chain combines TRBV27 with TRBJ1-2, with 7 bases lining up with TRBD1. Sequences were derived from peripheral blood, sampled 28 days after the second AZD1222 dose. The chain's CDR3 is CASRDRELDSNYGYTF. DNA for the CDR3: TGTGCCAGCAGAGACAGGGAACTCGACTCCAACTATGGCTACACCTTC.